One sample yielded the 29 T cell receptor beta chains listed below, sequenced in a study of molecular identifiers for immune sequencing clone quantification (dated by TCRdb to the late 2010s). Libraries were made using PCR. Sequenced on a NextSeq 500. The public reads were reprocessed in TCRdb via fastp at Q25 and MiXCR, keeping in-frame beta chains. Each CDR3 protein appears once, grouped with its most common genes and DNA. The sample includes about 97,000 distinct CDR3 sequences, with 35% observed a single time. Together, the top ten hold roughly 10% of the sample. Sequencing was performed on naive CD8+ T cells from blood, with Jurkat cell RNA spiked in. The cell subset or site label of this sample denotes: FACS-sorted CD8+CD4-CCR7+CD45RA+ naive T cells. These TCRs come from a human donor in good health. Some libraries in this study had Jurkat cell RNA spiked in.

The chain joins TRBV20-1 to TRBJ2-1; D is tentatively TRBD1 or TRBD2 (6 bases each). Judging by the DNA end, TRBJ2-7 fits better; the J call may be wrong. CDR1 and CDR2 from the germline V gene are DFQATT and SNEGSKA (reference sequence). The CDR3 runs 10 residues. The DNA of the CDR3 is TGCAGTGCTGGAGGGGGTGAGCAGTACTTC. It translates to CSAGGGEQYF.

The chain employs TRBV27 and TRBJ1-4; D uncertain. V lost 4 bases, J lost 0 bases, and 9 bases lay in between. This CDR3 region has 15 residues. Germline V gives CDR1 MNHEY, CDR2 SMNVEV (reference sequence). CDR3 nucleotide sequence: TGTGCCAGCAGTTCAAGGACTGCAACTAATGAAAAACTGTTTTTT. Encoded protein: CASSSRTATNEKLFF.

This clonotype was counted many times. This chain uses TRBV7-2 with TRBJ2-3, with 7 bases identical to TRBD1. The CDR3 loop spans 16 amino acids. Per the germline V gene, CDR1 is SGHTA and CDR2 is FQGNSA. V shed 2 bases and J 6 bases; nucleotides not matched to a gene: 11. DNA for the CDR3: TGTGCCAGCAGCTTATATCCCGACAGGGTCAAGGATACGCAGTATTTT. This gives the protein CASSLYPDRVKDTQYF.

This clonotype turned up a few times. The chain combines TRBV27 with TRBJ2-5; no definite D call. Germline-derived CDR1 and CDR2 are MNHEY and SMNVEV (reference sequence). V shed 5 bases and J shed 4 bases, with 17 bases lying between them. The CDR3 runs to 15 residues. CDR3 in DNA: TGTGCCAGCAGTCCGGACCCCTGGGTGGGAGAGACCCAGTACTTC. Residues: CASSPDPWVGETQYF.

This clonotype appeared a few times. This sequence joins TRBV29-1 and TRBJ2-7, with 7 bases that match TRBD1. Losses at the gene ends were 5 bases for V and 2 bases for J; bases not matched to a gene: 6. The CDR3 covers 13 residues. Germline loops: CDR1 SQVTM, CDR2 ANQGSEA. The CDR3 region has the DNA TGCAGCGTTAAAACAGGGGACGCCTACGAGCAGTACTTC. This encodes CSVKTGDAYEQYF.

This chain connects TRBV7-2 to TRBJ2-3; D may match TRBD1 or TRBD2 (6 bases each). V dropped 3 bases and J dropped 4 bases, with 8 bases sitting between them. The CDR3 is 13 residues long. Germline lookup yields CDR1 SGHTA and CDR2 FQGNSA. The CDR3 here is CTSSFGGADTQYF. CDR3 nucleotide sequence: TGTACCAGCAGCTTCGGGGGCGCAGATACGCAGTATTTT.

The CDR3 loop reads CASSRRTNNSPLHF. CDR3 sequence (DNA): TGTGCCAGCAGCCGTCGAACGAATAATTCACCCCTCCACTTT. The V gene is TRBV7-9, the J gene TRBJ1-6; D uncertain. Germline CDR1 and CDR2: SEHNR and FQNEAQ (reference sequence). This CDR3 has 14 amino acids. The V gene lost 5 bases and the J gene lost 5 bases, with 10 bases spanning the gap. The full variable domain, its missing parts supplied by reference TRBV7-9 and TRBJ1-6, is DTGVSQNPRHKITKRGQNVTFRCDPISEHNRLYWYRQTLGQGPEFLTYFQNEAQLEKSRLLSDRFSAERPKGSFSTLEIQRTEQGDSAMYLCASSRRTNNSPLHFGNGTRLTVT.

The chain has TRBV5-6 and TRBJ2-3; 14 bases line up with TRBD2. The germline V gene encodes CDR1 SGHDT and CDR2 YYEEEE. V was pared by 4 bases and J by 6 bases, with 7 bases of the junction left unmatched. This CDR3 has 16 amino acids. The CDR3 here is CASSLWTSGRIDTQYF. CDR3 in DNA: TGTGCCAGCAGCCTATGGACTAGCGGGAGGATCGATACGCAGTATTTT. Supplemented by reference TRBV5-6 and TRBJ2-3, the full variable domain reads DAGVTQSPTHLIKTRGQQVTLRCSPKSGHDTVSWYQQALGQGPQFIFQYYEEEERQRGNFPDRFSGHQFPNYSSELNVNALLLGDSALYLCASSLWTSGRIDTQYFGPGTRLTVL.

This clonotype was found many times. The V call is TRBV28, the J call TRBJ2-7; D possibly uses TRBD1 or TRBD2 (6 bases each). This CDR3 has 15 residues. Germline CDR1 reads MDHEN; CDR2 reads SYDVKM. V was pared by 4 bases and J by 2 bases, with 15 bases between. The DNA of the CDR3 is TGTGCCAGCAGTTCCCGGGGGCTAGCTGCCTACGAGCAGTACTTC. Protein sequence: CASSSRGLAAYEQYF.

This clonotype was recorded only once. The gene calls are TRBV29-1 and TRBJ2-7; the D is unclear. This CDR3 has 13 residues. V was clipped by 5 bases and J by 1 base, with 12 bases between them. Germline V gives CDR1 SQVTM, CDR2 ANQGSEA. This CDR3 reads CSVLLPASYEQYF. CDR3 nucleotides: TGCAGCGTTTTACTCCCAGCTTCCTACGAGCAGTACTTC.

V gene TRBV15 combines with J gene TRBJ1-5; D possibly corresponds to TRBD1 (6 bases). Germline V gene data show CDR1 as LNHNV and CDR2 as YYDKDF (reference sequence). The CDR3 length is 15 residues. V was shortened by 0 bases and J by 7 bases, with 13 bases between the two germline ends. As DNA, the CDR3 is TGTGCCACCAGCAGAGATCGGGGGCGCGTGCAGCCCCAGCATTTT. Protein sequence: CATSRDRGRVQPQHF.

This rearrangement joins TRBV6-5 to TRBJ1-3; D not resolved. CDR3 length equals 11 residues. Trimming pared 3 bases from V and 8 bases from J, leaving 5 bases between. Germline V gives CDR1 MNHEY, CDR2 SVGAGI. The CDR3 DNA follows: TGTGCCAGCAGTTATGCGGACACCATATATTTT. It codes for CASSYADTIYF.

This chain joins TRBV4-1 and TRBJ2-1; 12 nucleotides line up with TRBD2. CDR1 is MGHRA and CDR2 is YSYEKL in the germline V gene. This CDR3 contains 15 residues. V lost 7 bases and J lost 9; bases outside the gene matches: 10. CDR3 DNA sequence: TGCGCCAGCAACCGACTAGCGGGAGAGGCTGCTGAGCAGTTCTTC. Its protein product is CASNRLAGEAAEQFF.

As concerns this clonotype: The junction and the germline gene differ at one end; a read error may be behind it. The chain employs TRBV28 and TRBJ2-7; 11 bases are shared with TRBD1. Germline V gene data show CDR1 as MDHEN and CDR2 as SYDVKM. CDR3 length equals 16 residues. CDR3 protein: CAGSPLGQGASYEQYF. The CDR3 DNA reads TGTGCCGGCAGTCCCCTAGGACAGGGGGCCTCCTACGAGCAGTACTTC.

The chain employs TRBV28 and TRBJ1-5, with D unclear. Germline CDR1 is MDHEN and CDR2 is SYDVKM. Trimming took 7 bases from V and 6 from J, leaving 16 bases between them. The CDR3 spans 14 residues. In DNA form, the CDR3 reads TGTGCCAGCAAACCGGCCGGTGACCTTCAGCCCCAGCATTTT. Translation: CASKPAGDLQPQHF.

As to this clonotype: One base away lies a much larger clone, so this may be a sequencing read error. This chain uses TRBV5-3 with TRBJ2-2; D perhaps matches TRBD2 (6 bases). TRBV5-3 counts as an open reading frame of uncertain function. This CDR3 comprises 15 residues. DNA of the CDR3: TGTGCCAGCAGCCCCTGGACAATGAACACCGGGGGGCTGTTTTTT. This codes for CASSPWTMNTGGLFF.

Points on this clonotype: The junction differs from germline at one of its ends, possibly a read error. The V call is TRBV19, the J call TRBJ2-1, with TRBD2 matching 8 bases. In germline, CDR1 is LNHDA, CDR2 SQIVND (reference sequence). This CDR3 is 16 amino acids long. The CDR3 loop is CASSIAGLSSYNEQFF. The CDR3 region has the DNA TGCGCCAGTAGTATAGCGGGACTAAGCTCCTACAATGAGCAGTTCTTC. The variable domain in full, completed from reference TRBV19 and TRBJ2-1, reads DGGITQSPKYLFRKEGQNVTLSCEQNLNHDAMYWYRQDPGQGLRLIYYSQIVNDFQKGDIAEGYSVSREKKESFPLTVTSAQKNPTAFYLCASSIAGLSSYNEQFFGPGTRLTVL.

This clonotype has just a few counts. The chain uses TRBV11-2 and TRBJ1-3; D gene unclear. Trimming took 3 bases from V and 0 from J, leaving 9 bases between them. The germline V gene encodes CDR1 SGHAT and CDR2 FQNNGV. The CDR3 has 15 residues. CDR3 DNA sequence: TGTGCCAGCAGCTTCTGGGGTAGCTCTGGAAACACCATATATTTT. As protein: CASSFWGSSGNTIYF.

This clonotype has just a few counts. The chain carries TRBV5-4 and TRBJ2-1; tentative D call: TRBD1 (6 bases). V lost 6 bases to trimming and J lost 5 bases, with 18 bases between them. CDR1 and CDR2 (germline): SGHNT, YYREEE (reference sequence). The CDR3 is 15 amino acids. The CDR3 coding sequence is TGTGCCAGCAACCCCCTAAGGGGGACCAACAATGAGCAGTTCTTC. Translating it yields CASNPLRGTNNEQFF.

The table lists this clonotype with a count of one. The junction differs from germline at one of its ends, possibly a read error. The chain recombines TRBV20-1 with TRBJ2-1; the D is unclear. This CDR3 has 15 amino acids. Germline CDR1 reads DFQATT; CDR2 reads SNEGSKA (reference sequence). Here the CDR3 DNA reads TGCAGTGCTAGAGTATCACTAACCATCTACGATGAGCAGTTCTTC. Protein sequence: CSARVSLTIYDEQFF.

With regard to this clonotype: Being one base from a much bigger clone, this may be a read error. The chain employs TRBV13 and TRBJ2-7; D possibly corresponds to TRBD2 (6 bases). Per the germline V gene, CDR1 is PRHDT and CDR2 is FYEKMQ (reference sequence). The CDR3 sequence is 16 residues long. The CDR3 loop reads CASSAPGTQGSYEQCF. The CDR3 DNA follows: TGTGCCAGCAGCGCCCCAGGGACTCAAGGCTCCTACGAGCAGTGCTTC.

There are a few counts of this clonotype. Since no conserved phenylalanine or tryptophan closes the CDR3, a read error is the likely cause. The chain has TRBV12-3 or TRBV12-4 and TRBJ2-7; no reliable D call. The CDR3 runs to 13 residues. V lost 2 bases and J 5 bases, leaving 10 bases between the germline ends. As DNA, the CDR3 is TGTGCCAGCAGTTTAAGTCTAAACCACGAGCAGTACTTG. The encoded protein is CASSLSLNHEQYL.

This clonotype was detected many times. The chain has TRBV2 and TRBJ2-5; D perhaps matches TRBD2 (6 bases). The CDR3 is 12 residues long. The germline V gene encodes CDR1 SNHLY and CDR2 FYNNEI. The germline V and J ends were trimmed by 10 bases and 5 bases, with 14 bases remaining between them. In nucleotides, the CDR3 is TGTGCCACCAGGACTAATGTTGAGACCCAGTACTTC. The encoded protein is CATRTNVETQYF.

V and J are TRBV11-2 and TRBJ2-5, with D hard to call. The germline V gene has CDR1 SGHAT and CDR2 FQNNGV. V lost 1 base, J lost 1 base, and 10 bases lay in between. The CDR3 loop spans 15 amino acids. The CDR3 protein is CASSLVGRSQETQYF. As DNA, the CDR3 is TGTGCCAGCAGCTTAGTGGGCCGATCCCAAGAGACCCAGTACTTC.

The chain links TRBV4-3 to TRBJ2-3; D perhaps matches TRBD2 (6 bases). The CDR3 is 18 amino acids. The germline V gene encodes CDR1 LGHNA and CDR2 YSLEER. Trimming shortened V by 4 bases and J by 4 bases, and 24 bases separated the two germline ends. CDR3 protein: CASSPNEAGEGRADTQYF. The CDR3 nucleotides are TGCGCCAGCAGCCCAAACGAAGCGGGTGAGGGAAGGGCAGATACGCAGTATTTT.

With respect to this clonotype: This may arise from a read error, as a much more abundant clone is one base away. CDR3 amino acids: CSVDLRGMNTEALF. The CDR3, as DNA: TGCAGCGTTGATCTCAGGGGGATGAACACTGAAGCTCTCTTT. J is TRBJ1-1 and V is TRBV29-1; 7 positions match TRBD1. CDR1 and CDR2 (germline): SQVTM, ANQGSEA. The CDR3 is 14 residues long.

This clonotype appeared a few times. The chain links TRBV7-8 to TRBJ2-1; D not certain. Trimming took off 3 bases at V and 8 bases at J, with 8 bases between the two ends. The germline V gene encodes CDR1 SGHVS and CDR2 FQNEAQ. The CDR3 runs 12 residues. CDR3 nucleotides: TGTGCCAGCAGCTTGTGGTTGGATGAGCAGTTCTTC. It yields the protein CASSLWLDEQFF.

This clonotype was detected ten times or more. The V gene is TRBV7-9, the J gene TRBJ2-2; D call uncertain. CDR3 length: 8 amino acids. Per germline, CDR1 SEHNR and CDR2 FQNEAQ (reference sequence). Trimming shortened V by 8 bases and J by 8 bases, and 0 bases separated the two germline ends. The CDR3 DNA reads as TGTGCCAGCGGGGAGCTGTTTTTT. Protein product: CASGELFF.

This chain links TRBV29-1 with TRBJ2-1; 14 nucleotides line up with TRBD2. This CDR3 region has 17 residues. With V trimmed by 7 bases and J by 7 bases, 15 bases remained unmatched. Germline V gives CDR1 SQVTM, CDR2 ANQGSEA. The CDR3 DNA sequence: TGCAGCGCTATGACTAGCGGGGGGGCCGCGGGGTTAAATGAGCAGTTCTTC. It yields the protein CSAMTSGGAAGLNEQFF.